This T cell receptor (beta chain) is from a study of CD8+ T cells in alopecia areata. Treatment noted: oral pan-JAK inhibitor, 5-10 mg twice daily. The germline gives CDR1 GTSNPN, CDR2 SVGIG (reference sequence). Trimming left V 0 bases short and J 7 bases short, with 12 bases between. This CDR3 is 13 amino acids long. Sequencing used cDNA as its template, made by extracting RNA and reverse transcribing it. Assay used: immunoSEQ multiplex PCR; TCRdb lists only in-frame clones, some missing. The data show about 210,000 clones, with 40% to 55% seen just once and approximately 2.9% held by the top ten. V usage is TRBV30 and J usage is TRBJ1-2; perhaps TRBD1 as D (6 bases). This clonotype originated in a human donor with alopecia areata. The sample here was CD4+ T cells sorted from blood, taken at approximately week 39, from a patient treated with tofacitinib. The CDR3 region has the DNA TGTGCCTGGAGTGTAGGACAGACCTTTGGCTACACCTTC. Translating it yields CAWSVGQTFGYTF.